This TCR beta chain emerged from a study of molecular identifiers for immune sequencing clone quantification. Looking at the study overall: Replicate RNA from 20,000 or 100,000 naive CD8 T cells formed five aliquots; four were sequenced.

In its sample, this clonotype was seen many times. Per the germline V gene, CDR1 is DFQATT and CDR2 is SNEGSKA (reference sequence). This CDR3 contains 14 residues. V lost 5 bases and J lost 0, with 10 bases in between. The CD8+CD4-CCR7+CD45RA+ phenotype defined the sorted naive CD8 T cells. Each CDR3 protein is one row after TCRdb ran MiXCR on the PCR reads. The sample includes approximately 670,000 distinct CDR3 sequences, roughly 21% of them seen just once. The sequenced sample consisted of naive CD8+ T cells from blood, with Jurkat cell RNA spiked in. Described subset: FACS-sorted CD8+CD4-CCR7+CD45RA+ naive T cells. V and J are TRBV20-1 and TRBJ1-4, with D possibly TRBD1 on 5 matching bases. The TCR originated in a human donor in good health. Some libraries in this study had Jurkat cell RNA spiked in. The CDR3 reads CSAQDIATNEKLFF. The CDR3 bases are TGCAGTGCTCAGGACATCGCAACTAATGAAAAACTGTTTTTT.